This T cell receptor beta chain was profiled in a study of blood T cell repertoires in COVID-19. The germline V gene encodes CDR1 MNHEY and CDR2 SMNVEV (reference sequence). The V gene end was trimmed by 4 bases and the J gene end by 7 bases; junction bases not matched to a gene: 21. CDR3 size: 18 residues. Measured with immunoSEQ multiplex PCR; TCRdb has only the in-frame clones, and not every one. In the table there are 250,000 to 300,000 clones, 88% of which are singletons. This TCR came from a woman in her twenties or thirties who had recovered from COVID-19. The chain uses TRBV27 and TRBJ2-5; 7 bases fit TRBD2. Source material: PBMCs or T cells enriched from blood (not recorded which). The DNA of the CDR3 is TGTGCCAGCAGTTCCACCTACGAGGGCCTGCGGTCGGGGGGGACCCAGTACTTC. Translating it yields CASSSTYEGLRSGGTQYF.